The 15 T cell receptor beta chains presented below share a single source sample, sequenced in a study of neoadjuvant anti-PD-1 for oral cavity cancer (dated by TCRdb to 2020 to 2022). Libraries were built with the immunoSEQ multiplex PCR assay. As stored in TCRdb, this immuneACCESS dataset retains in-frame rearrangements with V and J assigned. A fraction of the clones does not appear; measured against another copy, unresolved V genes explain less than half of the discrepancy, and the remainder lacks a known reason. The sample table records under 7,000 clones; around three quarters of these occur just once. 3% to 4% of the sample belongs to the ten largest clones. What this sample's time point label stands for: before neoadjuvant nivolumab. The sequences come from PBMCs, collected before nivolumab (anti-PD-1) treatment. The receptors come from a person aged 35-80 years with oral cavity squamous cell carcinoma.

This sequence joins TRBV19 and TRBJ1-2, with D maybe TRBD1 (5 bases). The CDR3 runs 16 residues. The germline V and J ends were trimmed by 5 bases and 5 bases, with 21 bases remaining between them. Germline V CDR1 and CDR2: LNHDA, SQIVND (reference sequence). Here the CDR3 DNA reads TGTGCCAGTAGTGCCCTCGGCAGGGACGATCGGTATGGCTACACCTTC. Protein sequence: CASSALGRDDRYGYTF.

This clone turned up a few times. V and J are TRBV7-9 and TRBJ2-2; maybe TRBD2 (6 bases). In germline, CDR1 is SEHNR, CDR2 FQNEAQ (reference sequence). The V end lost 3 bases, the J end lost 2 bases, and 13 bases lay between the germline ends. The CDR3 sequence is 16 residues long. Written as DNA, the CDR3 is TGTGCCAGCAGCTTCAGACTAGGGGATAACACCGGGGAGCTGTTTTTT. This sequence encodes CASSFRLGDNTGELFF.

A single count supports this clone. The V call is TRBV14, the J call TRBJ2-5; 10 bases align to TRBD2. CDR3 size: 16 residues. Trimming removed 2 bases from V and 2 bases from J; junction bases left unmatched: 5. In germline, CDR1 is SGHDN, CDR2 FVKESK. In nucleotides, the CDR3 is TGTGCCAGCAGCCAAAGCGGGGGGGCGGTGCAAGAGACCCAGTACTTC. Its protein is CASSQSGGAVQETQYF.

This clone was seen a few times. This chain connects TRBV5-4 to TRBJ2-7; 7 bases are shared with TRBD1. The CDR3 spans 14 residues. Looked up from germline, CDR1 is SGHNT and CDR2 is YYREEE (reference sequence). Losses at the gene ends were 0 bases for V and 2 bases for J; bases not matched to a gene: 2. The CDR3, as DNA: TGTGCCAGCAGCTTGGACAGGGGCACCTACGAGCAGTACTTC. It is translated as CASSLDRGTYEQYF.

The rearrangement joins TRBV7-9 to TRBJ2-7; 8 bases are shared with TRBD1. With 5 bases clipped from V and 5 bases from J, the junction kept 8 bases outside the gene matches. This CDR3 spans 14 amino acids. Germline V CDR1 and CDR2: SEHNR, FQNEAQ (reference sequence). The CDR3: CASSPPGGGNEQYF. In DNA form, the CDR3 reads TGTGCCAGCAGCCCCCCAGGGGGCGGGAACGAGCAGTACTTC. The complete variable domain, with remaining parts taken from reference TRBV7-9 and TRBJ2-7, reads DTGVSQNPRHKITKRGQNVTFRCDPISEHNRLYWYRQTLGQGPEFLTYFQNEAQLEKSRLLSDRFSAERPKGSFSTLEIQRTEQGDSAMYLCASSPPGGGNEQYFGPGTRLTVT.

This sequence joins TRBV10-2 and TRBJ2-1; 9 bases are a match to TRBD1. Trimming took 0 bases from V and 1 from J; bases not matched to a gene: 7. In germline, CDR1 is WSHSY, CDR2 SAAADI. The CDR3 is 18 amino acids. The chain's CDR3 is CASSESTGTGRSYNEQFF. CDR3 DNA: TGCGCCAGCAGTGAGTCGACCGGGACAGGGAGATCCTACAATGAGCAGTTCTTC.

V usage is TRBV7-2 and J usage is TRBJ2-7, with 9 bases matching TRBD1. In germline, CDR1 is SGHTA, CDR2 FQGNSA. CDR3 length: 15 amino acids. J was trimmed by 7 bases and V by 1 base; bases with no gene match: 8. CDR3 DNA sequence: TGTGCCAGCAGCTTAGTGGGACAGGGCCACTTGGAGCAGTACTTC. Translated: CASSLVGQGHLEQYF. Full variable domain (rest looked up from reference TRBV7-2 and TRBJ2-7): GAGVSQSPSNKVTEKGKDVELRCDPISGHTALYWYRQSLGQGLEFLIYFQGNSAPDKSGLPSDRFSAERTGGSVSTLTIQRTQQEDSAVYLCASSLVGQGHLEQYFGPGTRLTVT.

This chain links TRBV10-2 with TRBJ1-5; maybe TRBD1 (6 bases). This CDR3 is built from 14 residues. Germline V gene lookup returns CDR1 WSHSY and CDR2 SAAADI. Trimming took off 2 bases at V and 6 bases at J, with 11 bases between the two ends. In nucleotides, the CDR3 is TGCGCCAGCAGTGAGCGGGGGGCGGGTCAGCCCCAGCATTTT. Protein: CASSERGAGQPQHF.

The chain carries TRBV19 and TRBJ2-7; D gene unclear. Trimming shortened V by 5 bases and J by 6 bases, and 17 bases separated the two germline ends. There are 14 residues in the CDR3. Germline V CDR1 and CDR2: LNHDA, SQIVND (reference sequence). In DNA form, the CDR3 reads TGTGCCAGTAGTCCCCAGAAAGACATGACCGAGCAGTACTTC. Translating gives CASSPQKDMTEQYF. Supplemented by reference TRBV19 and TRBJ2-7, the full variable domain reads DGGITQSPKYLFRKEGQNVTLSCEQNLNHDAMYWYRQDPGQGLRLIYYSQIVNDFQKGDIAEGYSVSREKKESFPLTVTSAQKNPTAFYLCASSPQKDMTEQYFGPGTRLTVT.

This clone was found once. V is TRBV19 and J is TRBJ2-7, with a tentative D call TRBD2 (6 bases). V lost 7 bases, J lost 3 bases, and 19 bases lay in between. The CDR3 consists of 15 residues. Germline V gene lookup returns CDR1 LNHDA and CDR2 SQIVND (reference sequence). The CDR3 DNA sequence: TGTGCCAGTACCCCCTCCGGAACGGACTACTACGAGCAGTACTTC. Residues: CASTPSGTDYYEQYF.

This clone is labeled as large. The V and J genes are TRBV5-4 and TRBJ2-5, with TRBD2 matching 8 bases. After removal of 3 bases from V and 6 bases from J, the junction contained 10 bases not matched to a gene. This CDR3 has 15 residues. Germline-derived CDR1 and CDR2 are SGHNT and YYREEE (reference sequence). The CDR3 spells CASSSGLVGRQTQYF. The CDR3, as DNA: TGTGCCAGCAGCTCGGGACTAGTAGGGAGACAGACCCAGTACTTC.

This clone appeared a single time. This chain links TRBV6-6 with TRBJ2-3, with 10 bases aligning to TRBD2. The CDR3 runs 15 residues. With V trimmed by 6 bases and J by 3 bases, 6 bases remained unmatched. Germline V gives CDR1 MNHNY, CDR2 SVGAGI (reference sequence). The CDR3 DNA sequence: TGTGCCAGCAGGACGATAGCGGGGGGTACAGATACGCAGTATTTT. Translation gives CASRTIAGGTDTQYF.

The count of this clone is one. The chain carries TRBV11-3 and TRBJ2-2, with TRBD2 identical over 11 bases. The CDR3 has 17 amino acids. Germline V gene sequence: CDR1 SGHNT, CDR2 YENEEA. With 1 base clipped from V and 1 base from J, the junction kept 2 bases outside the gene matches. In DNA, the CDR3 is TGTGCCAGCAGCTTAGCACTAGCGGGGGTGAACACCGGGGAGCTGTTTTTT. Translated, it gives CASSLALAGVNTGELFF.

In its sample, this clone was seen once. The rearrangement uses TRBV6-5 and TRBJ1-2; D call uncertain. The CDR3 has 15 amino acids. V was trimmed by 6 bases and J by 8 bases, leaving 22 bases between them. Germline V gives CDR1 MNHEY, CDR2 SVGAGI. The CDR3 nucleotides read TGTGCCAGCAGCCCCAATTGGCCTCCAGGTAGAGGCTACACCTTC. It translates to CASSPNWPPGRGYTF.

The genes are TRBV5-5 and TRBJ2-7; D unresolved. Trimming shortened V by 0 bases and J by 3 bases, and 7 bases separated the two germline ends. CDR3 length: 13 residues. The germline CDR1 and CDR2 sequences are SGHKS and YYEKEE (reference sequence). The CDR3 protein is CASSLDKRYEQYF. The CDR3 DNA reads TGTGCCAGCAGCTTGGACAAGCGCTACGAGCAGTACTTC.